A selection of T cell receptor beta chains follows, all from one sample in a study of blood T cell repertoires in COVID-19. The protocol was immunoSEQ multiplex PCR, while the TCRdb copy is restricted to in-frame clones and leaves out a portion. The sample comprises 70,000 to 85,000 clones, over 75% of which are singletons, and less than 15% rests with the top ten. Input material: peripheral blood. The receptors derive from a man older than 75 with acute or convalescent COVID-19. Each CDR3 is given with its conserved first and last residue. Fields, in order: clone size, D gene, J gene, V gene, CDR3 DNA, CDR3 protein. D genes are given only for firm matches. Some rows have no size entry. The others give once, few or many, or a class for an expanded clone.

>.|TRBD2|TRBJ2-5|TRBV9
TGTGCCAGCAGCGTTACAGCGGGATACCAAGAGACCCAGTACTTC
CASSVTAGYQETQYF
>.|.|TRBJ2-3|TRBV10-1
TGCGCCAGCCTCGTACCTAGCCGGGATACGCAGTATTTT
CASLVPSRDTQYF
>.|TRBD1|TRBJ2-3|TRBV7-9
TGTGCCAGCAGCCGGGACAGCGGCGTGGATACGCAGTATTTT
CASSRDSGVDTQYF
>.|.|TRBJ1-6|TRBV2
TGTGCCAGCAAGGAGCGGAGCTCCTATAATTCACCCCTCCACTTT
CASKERSSYNSPLHF
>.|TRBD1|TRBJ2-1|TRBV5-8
TGTGCCAGCAGCTCCGGGACAGCCAATGAGCAGTTCTTC
CASSSGTANEQFF
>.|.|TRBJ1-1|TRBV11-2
TGTGCCAGCAGCTTAGATTACGGGATGGCTTTCTTT
CASSLDYGMAFF
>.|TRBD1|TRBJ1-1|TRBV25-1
TGTGCCAGCAGTGAGTCCGGGACAGGGGGCCGAACTGAAGCTTTCTTT
CASSESGTGGRTEAFF
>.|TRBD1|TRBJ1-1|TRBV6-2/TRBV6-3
TGTGCCAGCAGTACACCTCAGGACAGGGCCTACACTGAAGCTTTCTTT
CASSTPQDRAYTEAFF
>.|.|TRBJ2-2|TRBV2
TGTGCCAGCAGTGAACAGGGGCAGAGCGGGGAGCTGTTTTTT
CASSEQGQSGELFF
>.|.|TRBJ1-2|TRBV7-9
TGTGCCAGCAGCGACAAGGGGCAGAACTATGGCTACACCTTC
CASSDKGQNYGYTF
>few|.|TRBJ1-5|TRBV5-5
TGTGCCAGCAGCTTTCTATCGAGTGAGGGCCCCCAGCATTTT
CASSFLSSEGPQHF
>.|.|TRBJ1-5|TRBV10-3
TGTGCCACGACAGGTGGAGCAGGGCATCAGCCCCAGCATTTT
CATTGGAGHQPQHF
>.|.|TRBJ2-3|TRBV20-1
TGCAGTGCTAGTGAACAGGGCACAGATACGCAGTATTTT
CSASEQGTDTQYF
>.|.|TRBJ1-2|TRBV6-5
TGTGCCAGCAGCCAAAACACCGCCAGGGGCTACACCTTC
CASSQNTARGYTF
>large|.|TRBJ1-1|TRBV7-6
TGTGCCAGCAGACCTTACGGGGGGACTGAAGCTTTCTTT
CASRPYGGTEAFF
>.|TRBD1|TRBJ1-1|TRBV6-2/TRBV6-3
TGTGCCAGCAGCACCGGGGGACAGCTGAACACTGAAGCTTTCTTT
CASSTGGQLNTEAFF
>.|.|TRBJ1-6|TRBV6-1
TGTGCCAGCAGTGCGGGGGGGGTTAGGGCTCAGTATAATTCACCCCTCCACTTT
CASSAGGVRAQYNSPLHF
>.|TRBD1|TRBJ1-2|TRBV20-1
TGCAGTGCTAGTGACAGGGGTAACTATGGCTACACCTTC
CSASDRGNYGYTF
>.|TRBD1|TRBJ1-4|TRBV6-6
TGTGCCAGCAATACTGGACAGGGCGGAGGGGAAAAACTGTTTTTT
CASNTGQGGGEKLFF
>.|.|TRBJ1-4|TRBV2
TGTGCCGGAGGAGCGGCAGCTGAAAAACTGTTTTTT
CAGGAAAEKLFF
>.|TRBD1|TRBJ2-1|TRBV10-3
TGTGCCATTCAACCGGGACAGGGGTACAATGAGCAGTTCTTC
CAIQPGQGYNEQFF
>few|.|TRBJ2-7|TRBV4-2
TGTGCCAGCAGCCAAGTCGGCACTACCCTACGTAGCGAGCAGTACTTC
CASSQVGTTLRSEQYF
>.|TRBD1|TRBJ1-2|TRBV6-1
TGTGCCAGCAGTGAATTGTCGACAGGGGGGTATGGCTACACCTTC
CASSELSTGGYGYTF
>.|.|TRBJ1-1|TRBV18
TGTGCCAGCTCACCCCAGGGTAACACTGAAGCTTTCTTT
CASSPQGNTEAFF
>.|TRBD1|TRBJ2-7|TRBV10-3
TGTGCCATCAGTGGGGGACAGGCCACCTACGAGCAGTACTTC
CAISGGQATYEQYF
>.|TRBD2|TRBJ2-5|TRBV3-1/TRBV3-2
TGTGCCAGCAGCCCTCCAGCGCGGGGGGGCCTGGAGACCCAGTACTTC
CASSPPARGGLETQYF
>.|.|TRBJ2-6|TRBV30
TGTGCCTGGAGGCGGAGCTCTGGGGCCAACGTCCTGACTTTC
CAWRRSSGANVLTF
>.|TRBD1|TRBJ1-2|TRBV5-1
TGCGCCAGCAGCTTGGCCTCCGGGACAGGGGATGGAGGCTACACCTTC
CASSLASGTGDGGYTF
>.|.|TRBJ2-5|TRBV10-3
TGTGCCATCAGTGAGGGCGGTGCACAAGAGACCCAGTACTTC
CAISEGGAQETQYF
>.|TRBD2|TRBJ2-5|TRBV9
TGTGCCAGCAGCGTAGCCCTCACTAGCGGGGCAGAAGAGACCCAGTACTTC
CASSVALTSGAEETQYF
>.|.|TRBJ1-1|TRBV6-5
TGTGCCAGCAGTTATCAGGGATTAATGAACACTGAAGCTTTCTTT
CASSYQGLMNTEAFF
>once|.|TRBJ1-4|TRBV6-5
TGTGCCAGCAGTTACCTAGGCGCAGCAACTAATGAAAAACTGTTTTTT
CASSYLGAATNEKLFF
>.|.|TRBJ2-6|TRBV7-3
TGTGCCAGCAGCGCAGAGGGAAGCTCTGGGGCCAACGTCCTGACTTTC
CASSAEGSSGANVLTF
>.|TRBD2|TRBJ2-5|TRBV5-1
TGCGCCAGCAGCTTGGGTACTAGCGGACCACAAGAGACCCAGTACTTC
CASSLGTSGPQETQYF
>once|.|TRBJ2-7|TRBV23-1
TGCGCCAGCAGGGAGCTGAACGAGCAGTACTTC
CASRELNEQYF
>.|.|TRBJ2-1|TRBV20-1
TGCAGTGCCGGACAGCACAATGAGCAGTTCTTC
CSAGQHNEQFF
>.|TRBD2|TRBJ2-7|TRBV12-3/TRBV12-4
TGTGCCAGCTCCCGGGGGGCCTACGAGCAGTACTTC
CASSRGAYEQYF
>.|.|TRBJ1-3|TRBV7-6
TGTGCCAGCAGCTTGCAGTTCTCTGGAAACACCATATATTTT
CASSLQFSGNTIYF
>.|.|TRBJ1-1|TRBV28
TGTGCCAGCGCGGGAGACCCAGAAAGGGTAGGAGCTTTCTTT
CASAGDPERVGAFF
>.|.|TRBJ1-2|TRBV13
TGTGCCAGCAGTCCAGAGGGAACAGCCTATGGCTACACCTTC
CASSPEGTAYGYTF
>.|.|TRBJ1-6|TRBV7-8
TGTGCCAGCAAAAAAATTCGGGGGGAATCACCCCTCCACTTT
CASKKIRGESPLHF
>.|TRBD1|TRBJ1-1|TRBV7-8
TGTGCCAGCAGCTTAATAGGACAGGGACGAGAGAACACTGAAGCTTTCTTT
CASSLIGQGRENTEAFF
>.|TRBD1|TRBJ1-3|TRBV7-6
TGTGCCAGCAGCCTAGTACAGGGGACTGGAAACACCATATATTTT
CASSLVQGTGNTIYF